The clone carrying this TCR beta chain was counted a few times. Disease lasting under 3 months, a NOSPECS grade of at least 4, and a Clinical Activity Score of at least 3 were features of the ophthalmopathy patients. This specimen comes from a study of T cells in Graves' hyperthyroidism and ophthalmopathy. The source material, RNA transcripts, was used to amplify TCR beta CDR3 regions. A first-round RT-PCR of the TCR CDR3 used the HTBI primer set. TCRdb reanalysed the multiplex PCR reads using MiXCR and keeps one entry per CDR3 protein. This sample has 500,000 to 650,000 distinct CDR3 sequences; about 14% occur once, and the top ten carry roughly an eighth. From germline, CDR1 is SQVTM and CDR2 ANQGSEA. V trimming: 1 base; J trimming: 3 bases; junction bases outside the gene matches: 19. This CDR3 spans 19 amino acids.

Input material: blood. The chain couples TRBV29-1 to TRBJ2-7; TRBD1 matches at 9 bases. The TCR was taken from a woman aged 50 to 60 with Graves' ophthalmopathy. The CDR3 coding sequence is TGCAGCGTTGAAGGTGAACCGGGACAGGGTGAGGTCCCAGACTACGAGCAGTACTTC. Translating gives CSVEGEPGQGEVPDYEQYF.